A single sample is the source of the 9 T cell receptor beta chains below, sequenced in a study of shared clonotypes between healthy human individuals. CD45RO-negative, CCR7-selected cells formed the naive CD8 fraction, which excluded terminally differentiated effector memory CD45RA+ cells. Only in-frame clones appear in the TCRdb table, and some are missing; sequencing was by immunoSEQ multiplex PCR. The repertoire holds hundreds of thousands of clones, with about 96% as singletons. The material sequenced was naive CD8+ T cells sorted from blood. The source is a woman in her 30s in good health.

This clone was seen only once. This chain uses TRBV15 with TRBJ2-3; 9 bases are shared with TRBD1. There are 15 residues in the CDR3. With 0 bases clipped from V and 4 bases from J, the junction kept 2 bases outside the gene matches. Germline V gene sequence: CDR1 LNHNV, CDR2 YYDKDF (reference sequence). Here the CDR3 DNA reads TGTGCCACCAGCAGAGAGACAGGGGGATCAGATACGCAGTATTTT. It codes for CATSRETGGSDTQYF.

The rearrangement links TRBV28 to TRBJ2-3, with TRBD2 matching 8 bases. CDR1 MDHEN and CDR2 SYDVKM come from the germline V gene. Germline trimming cut 5 bases from V and 4 bases from J; bases unmatched to any gene: 17. The CDR3 is 18 residues long. The CDR3 DNA sequence: TGTGCCAGCAGTCCCCCACCGGGTCGGGAGGGCGGGGCAGATACGCAGTATTTT. Its translation: CASSPPPGREGGADTQYF.

This clone appeared once. The J gene is TRBJ2-3, the V gene TRBV4-1, with 8 nucleotides matching TRBD1. This CDR3 contains 15 residues. With V trimmed by 6 bases and J by 7 bases, 12 bases remained unmatched. From germline, CDR1 is MGHRA and CDR2 YSYEKL. The DNA of the CDR3 is TGCGCCAGCAGACCTGGACAGGGAGTTCAGAATACGCAGTATTTT. Translation: CASRPGQGVQNTQYF.

The rearrangement uses TRBV19 and TRBJ2-7; no definite D call. Trimming took 8 bases from V and 6 from J, leaving 8 bases between them. Per germline, CDR1 LNHDA and CDR2 SQIVND (reference sequence). The CDR3 covers 10 residues. The CDR3 DNA is TGTGCCAGTTCGGGTGTCGAGCAGTACTTC. This translates into CASSGVEQYF.

In this sample, this clone turned up a few times. The J gene is TRBJ2-7, the V gene TRBV25-1; 7 bases fit TRBD2. The germline V gene has CDR1 MGHDK and CDR2 SYGVNS. Trimming removed 6 bases from V and 1 base from J; junction bases left unmatched: 3. The length of the CDR3 is 13 residues. The CDR3 region has the DNA TGTGCCAGCAGCGCTAGCGGTTCCTACGAGCAGTACTTC. Protein: CASSASGSYEQYF.

This rearrangement joins TRBV7-9 to TRBJ2-7, with 7 bases that match TRBD1. V dropped 5 bases and J dropped 2; count of bases not matched to a gene: 3. Germline V CDR1 and CDR2: SEHNR, FQNEAQ (reference sequence). The CDR3 consists of 13 residues. Here the CDR3 reads CASSPRGTYEQYF. In nucleotides, the CDR3 is TGTGCCAGCAGCCCCAGGGGGACCTACGAGCAGTACTTC.

Turning to this clone: Other nucleotide sequences from this sample produce the same CDR3. CDR3 sequence reads: CASSLGGEQYF. Written as DNA, the CDR3 is TGTGCCAGCAGTTTGGGTGGCGAGCAGTACTTC. The chain employs TRBV28 and TRBJ2-7; D not resolved. The CDR3 has 11 residues. V was cut by 3 bases and J by 6 bases, with 6 bases left in between. CDR1 and CDR2 (germline): MDHEN, SYDVKM. The entire variable domain, with the rest obtained from reference TRBV28 and TRBJ2-7, is as follows: DVKVTQSSRYLVKRTGEKVFLECVQDMDHENMFWYRQDPGLGLRLIYFSYDVKMKEKGDIPEGYSVSREKKERFSLILESASTNQTSMYLCASSLGGEQYFGPGTRLTVT.

This sequence joins TRBV4-1 and TRBJ1-4; D remains unclear. Germline CDR1 MGHRA, CDR2 YSYEKL. Trimming removed 3 bases at V and 8 bases at J, with 7 bases between. CDR3 length: 12 amino acids. CDR3 nucleotide sequence: TGCGCCAGCAGCCAGGGAGGGGAAAAACTGTTTTTT. It codes for CASSQGGEKLFF.

The chain combines TRBV28 with TRBJ2-5, with TRBD1 matching over 7 bases. V lost 4 bases, J lost 3 bases, and 5 bases stayed unmatched. Germline CDR1 reads MDHEN; CDR2 reads SYDVKM. The CDR3 runs to 14 residues. The CDR3 reads CASSSTGTKETQYF. CDR3 nucleotides: TGTGCCAGCAGTTCGACAGGGACCAAAGAGACCCAGTACTTC.